Detailed here is one T cell receptor (beta chain). The V and J ends lost 10 bases and 2 bases respectively, with 16 bases between them. The CDR3 has 14 residues. Germline CDR1 SNHLY, CDR2 FYNNEI. This entry comes from a study of blood T cell repertoires in COVID-19. On the study more broadly: The study drew acute and convalescent COVID-19 samples from the United States, Italy and Spain. Sample material is recorded as cDNA or gDNA derived from T cells, B-cell-depleted T cells, or PBMCs.

Per the authors' pipeline: Using reference gene primer amplification, nucleated cell counts were estimated. TCRdb keeps only in-frame clones here, not all; method: immunoSEQ multiplex PCR. V and J calls and clone size come straight from that table; D and trimming were deduced from the DNA. This sample has around 70,000 clones, with around 93% found just once. This clonotype originated in a human donor in a cohort sampled during active COVID-19. The sample consisted of peripheral blood. The chain links TRBV2 to TRBJ2-3, with D possibly being TRBD1 (5 bases). The CDR3 protein is CATRYGADTDTQYF. In nucleotides, the CDR3 is TGTGCCACCCGCTATGGGGCCGACACAGATACGCAGTATTTT.